This TCR beta chain comes out of a study of monozygotic twins with inflammatory bowel disease. General study results and limits: Different T cell subtypes could not be distinguished.

Investigators extracted total RNA from whole blood and did not sort T cells. As to this clonotype: The antigen remains undetermined.

Per the germline V gene, CDR1 is SGHTA and CDR2 is FQGNSA. CDR3 length equals 16 residues. TCRdb re-called the 5' RACE reads; every CDR3 protein appears as one record, without DNA. Recorded here are more than 300,000 distinct CDR3 sequences; the top ten clones represent 2.5% to 3%. The receptor was isolated from a human donor with ulcerative colitis or Crohn's disease, or a healthy co-twin of an affected twin (not recorded which). This chain links TRBV7-2 with TRBJ2-7; TCRdb selects TRBD2, and the lack of DNA leaves this call unchecked. The sample comprised blood. This CDR3 reads CASSLRGSGGAYEQYF.